These T cell receptor beta chains were read from a single sample in a study of blood T cell repertoires in COVID-19. Clones were read by immunoSEQ multiplex PCR, and TCRdb kept only the in-frame ones, dropping some. The profile covers roughly 80,000 clones, with 81% appearing a single time and 44% taken by the ten largest. The sequencing sample was made of peripheral blood. These receptors came from a man older than 75 with acute or convalescent COVID-19. Each CDR3 is given with its conserved first and last residue.

v_call | cdr3_aa
TRBV7-2 | CASSSSPNQPQHF
TRBV14 | CASSQKTGSPLHF
TRBV5-1 | CASSYTGGGTEAFF
TRBV18 | CASSLQGEEKLFF
TRBV19 | CASSRTGSYEQYF
TRBV6-1 | CASSETYRVLNYEQYF
TRBV9 | CASSVGQNEQFF
TRBV5-1 | CASSAALDNEQFF
TRBV19 | CASSTGTGSSYEQYF
TRBV29-1 | CSVSGTSGSQFF
TRBV7-2 | CASSLSATYEQYF
TRBV5-5 | CASSLQDSYEQYF
TRBV5-1 | CASRSDQGEAKLFF
TRBV28 | CASSQNTEAFF
TRBV29-1 | CSVEVARSEQFF
TRBV6-2/TRBV6-3 | CASSYGGAWYTF
TRBV27 | CASSSRDRGFDSNQPQHF
TRBV28 | CASSAPGRAGYGYTF
TRBV2 | CASSDEREPYNEQFF
TRBV20-1 | CSALGNTIYF
TRBV6-5 | CASRSDRGGNYGYTF
TRBV5-1 | CASSLLIDTDTQYF
TRBV18 | CASSSTSINEQFF
TRBV28 | CASSSRLVYNEQFF
TRBV18 | CASSGQVSNQPQHF
TRBV2 | CASTFLRGRDTQYF
TRBV28 | CASSFQGLKNIQYF
TRBV27 | CASSSTSAQETQYF
TRBV28 | CASSLSRFQYQPQHF
TRBV13 | CASSPLLAGWAYNEQFF
TRBV2 | CASRLTGPAYEQYF
TRBV28 | CASSFSVRGNQPQHF
TRBV2 | CASSVGTSIF
TRBV18 | CASSPTGQGANNQPQHF
TRBV29-1 | CSVEGGWGRDEQYF
TRBV5-6 | CASSFRGVNEQFF
TRBV6-2/TRBV6-3 | CASSNREGPQHF
TRBV18 | CASSPQGGNQPQHF
TRBV10-2 | CASTPGGPPNEQFF
TRBV10-3 | CAISSSSGTSYNEQFF
TRBV28 | CASKVAGQSYGYTF
TRBV29-1 | CSVVEGVSEAFF
TRBV3-1/TRBV3-2 | CASSTTANSNQPQHF
TRBV6-5 | CASKVAGVRDTQYF